The sequence of this TCR beta chain was determined in a study of CD8 T cells in ankylosing spondylitis (dated by TCRdb to 2017 to 2019). General notes on the study: The study set out to find disease-linked TCR variants by profiling T cell receptor beta repertoires in ankylosing spondylitis patients and healthy donors. In total, the full study cohort was made up of roughly 110 healthy donors and 25 ankylosing spondylitis patients. Peripheral blood was sampled, and synovial fluid was also collected from ankylosing spondylitis patients. What the work shows at the level of the full study, not this receptor alone: In peripheral blood, the disease-linked clones were found at relatively low frequencies and had a CD8+ phenotype. Blood from ankylosing spondylitis patients appeared to be characterized by a TCR beta motif composed of under 10 highly homologous amino acid variants. Some motif variants had previously been reported in the synovial fluid and blood of reactive arthritis patients, which suggests shared mechanisms of disease initiation. The disease-linked clones were reported as significantly enriched in matched synovial fluid samples from ankylosing spondylitis patients.

The V end loses 4 bases and the J end loses 8 bases, and a stretch of 16 bases separates them. Measured from the cysteine to the phenylalanine, the CDR3 is 13 residues long. The sequence is cut down to CDR3 DNA, 39 bases in frame from base 1. Reading the germline V gene gives CDR1 SGHRS and CDR2 YFSETQ. With respect to this clonotype: Its antigen remains unidentified. Nothing much larger sits one base from this clone, and base qualities are not available.

The run used an Illumina HiSeq 2500. Quantitative 5'-RACE with molecular barcodes was used to prepare TCR beta libraries. The authors' pipeline ran thus. A new computational method based on a probabilistic model of VDJ rearrangement was used to identify disease-linked TCR variants. TCRdb passed the public sequencing reads through fastp at Q25 and MiXCR, retaining productive beta sequences. Entries are consolidated by CDR3 protein sequence, retaining the most common genes and DNA. The V and J calls and clone size are TCRdb's, not the authors'. Counted in this sample were about 340,000 distinct CDR3 sequences; about 15% of them appeared once. Jointly, the top ten make up 0.85% to 1.4% of the sample.

The clonotype originates from a male donor with ankylosing spondylitis or in good health (not recorded which). The material sequenced was blood, either unsorted or a sorted T cell fraction (not recorded which). The rearrangement combines TRBV5-1 with TRBJ2-7; no D gene is confidently identified. This receptor carries the CDR3 CASSLMVPEKQYF. The nucleotide sequence is given as TGCGCCAGCAGCCTCATGGTCCCTGAGAAGCAGTACTTC.